The following is a T cell receptor (beta chain) sequence with its context. The data were taken from a study of early T cells in non-severe SARS-CoV-2 infection. Each CDR3 protein is one row after TCRdb ran MiXCR on the 5' RACE reads. The repertoire holds around 99,000 distinct CDR3 sequences, with roughly 15% as singletons. Looked up from germline, CDR1 is ENHRY and CDR2 is SYGVKD. V was pared by 8 bases and J by 5 bases, with 9 bases of the junction left unmatched. This CDR3 comprises 14 residues. This sequence was found in an adult who was a healthcare worker with PCR-confirmed SARS-CoV-2 infection or an uninfected control (not recorded which). The sequencing here drew on whole blood, taken at baseline. The rearrangement joins TRBV10-3 to TRBJ2-3, with 8 bases aligning to TRBD2. This chain's CDR3 is CAIGLREGGDTQYF. In nucleotides, the CDR3 is TGTGCCATCGGGCTCCGGGAGGGGGGAGATACGCAGTATTTT.